The present T cell receptor (beta chain) was sequenced within a study of post-analysis software for immune sequencing data. Unique-molecular-identifier-tagged TCR beta cDNA libraries were used. TCRdb redid the calling of the PCR reads with MiXCR, one entry per CDR3 protein. The table has 380,000 or so distinct CDR3 sequences, roughly 36% seen once; the top ten hold under 15%. Germline V CDR1 and CDR2: MNHEY, SVGAGI. V was trimmed by 6 bases and J by 8 bases, leaving 16 bases between them. CDR3 size: 13 residues. This clonotype has just a few counts. The antigen remains unidentified. Study-level results: Five TRBV segments, including TRBV5-6, TRBV5-1 and TRBV20-1, were more frequent in patients than controls.

The chain employs TRBV6-5 and TRBJ1-2, with D unclear. The sequencing input was blood. The sequence was obtained from a girl between 5 and 17 years old with multiple sclerosis. The CDR3 DNA reads TGTGCCAGCAGCCGCCAGATTTACCTAGGCTACACCTTC. It translates to CASSRQIYLGYTF.